These 4 T cell receptor beta chains originate from one sample sequenced in a study of cytomegalovirus exposure and HLA in healthy donors. Data came from immunoSEQ multiplex PCR; TCRdb stores just in-frame clones and leaves some out. Here the sample spans about 140,000 clones, just under 85% being singletons. Sequencing was carried out using PBMCs. The source of these receptors is a woman in her 30s in good health and CMV-seronegative.

The chain joins TRBV19 to TRBJ1-2; the D is unclear. The germline gives CDR1 LNHDA, CDR2 SQIVND (reference sequence). Trimming left V 5 bases short and J 4 bases short, with 17 bases between. The CDR3 contains 15 residues. The CDR3 DNA reads as TGTGCCAGTAGTTTCTTTGGAGGACTACCCTATGGCTACACCTTC. Its protein is CASSFFGGLPYGYTF.

The rearrangement joins TRBV4-2 to TRBJ1-4; 8 nucleotides align to TRBD1. The CDR3 consists of 16 residues. Germline CDR1 and CDR2: LGHNA and YNFKEQ. J was trimmed by 4 bases and V by 5 bases; bases with no gene match: 9. The CDR3 bases are TGTGCCAGCAGCGAATTTCAGGGGGCGGGTAATGAAAAACTGTTTTTT. Its protein product is CASSEFQGAGNEKLFF.

To note about this clone: Other DNA sequences in this specimen translate into the identical CDR3. V usage is TRBV6-1 and J usage is TRBJ1-6; 9 bases agree with TRBD1. Germline trimming cut 5 bases from V and 7 bases from J; bases unmatched to any gene: 3. This CDR3 region has 14 residues. The germline V gene has CDR1 MNHNS and CDR2 SASEGT. The CDR3 loop reads CASSRDRANSPLHF. As DNA, the CDR3 is TGTGCCAGCAGTAGGGACAGGGCGAATTCACCCCTCCACTTT.

This clone has a single count. The chain is built from TRBV2 and TRBJ2-5, with D unresolved. Trimming took 3 bases from V and 0 from J, leaving 8 bases between them. The CDR3 is made up of 14 amino acids. The germline V gene encodes CDR1 SNHLY and CDR2 FYNNEI. The CDR3 DNA reads as TGTGCCAGCAGTGAGTCACAGCACCAAGAGACCCAGTACTTC. It is translated as CASSESQHQETQYF.